The source of this TCR beta chain is a study of blood T cell repertoires in COVID-19 (dated by TCRdb to the early 2020s). Looking at the study overall: Samples covering the acute and convalescent phases of COVID-19 were provided by collaborators in the United States, Italy and Spain. The samples were drawn from two sources: the first 160 participants of the ongoing ImmuneRACE study, and approximately 1,300 subjects contributed by 6 global collaborators. A freely available public database, intended as a resource for researchers studying the immune response to SARS-CoV-2, is where the repertoires were released. The material from the prospective study consisted of cDNA or gDNA derived from T cells, B-cell-depleted T cells, or PBMCs. Where HLA class I and class II types were available, the types were taken from metadata supplied by the sample provider, not from assay-based typing. The dataset comprised deeply sampled blood TCRbeta repertoires from subjects exposed to, actively infected with, or recovered from COVID-19. The sample metadata nearly always contained a de-identified subject ID, COVID-19 status, age in years and sex.

The investigation overall reported the following: The quantity of clinical and demographic metadata differed by source and by participant and was supplied without curation.

CDR1 and CDR2 are read off the germline V gene (reference sequence) as LNHDA and SQIVND. Reading from cysteine to phenylalanine, the CDR3 counts 13 amino acids. Only CDR3 DNA is held: 39 bases, read in frame from base 1. V is reduced by 3 bases and J by 6 bases, leaving a spacing of 10 bases between them. The immunoSEQ Assay, a bias-controlled multiplex PCR, was used to amplify TCRbeta CDR3 regions from genomic DNA. The authors' pipeline ran thus. Within the assay, amplification of reference gene primers was used to estimate how many nucleated cells each sample contained. To quantify the absolute abundance of each unique TCRbeta CDR3 rearrangement, sequence reads were collapsed and filtered. Productive Simpson clonality was computed per sample as the square root of Simpson's diversity index over productive rearrangements. The table comes from immuneACCESS by way of TCRdb, which keeps in-frame sequences with V and J called. Part of the clones is missing from these tables; in studies checked, under half for an unresolved V gene and the rest for unknown reasons. V and J calls and clone size come straight from that table; D and trimming were deduced from the DNA. Counted in this sample were about 32,000 clones; 80% to 95% of them appeared once. The biggest ten clones account for less than 1.2% of the sample.

Each collaborating institution followed its own protocols to collect whole blood in K2EDTA tubes. For TCRbeta analysis, collaborators shipped samples as frozen whole blood, isolated PBMCs, or DNA extracted from either of those sample types. Worth noting for this clone: The antigen it binds to is not known. It has no much larger one-base neighbor in the sample; base qualities were not kept.

The TCR sequence derives from a man aged 70 or older with active or convalescent COVID-19. The V and J genes are TRBV19 and TRBJ2-3; a weak D assignment points to TRBD2 (6 bases agree). The sequenced material came from peripheral blood. DNA sequence: TGTGCCAGTAGTATCACGCGGGGCGATACGCAGTATTTT. Its product reads: CASSITRGDTQYF.